This T cell receptor beta chain derives from a study of CD8 T cells in Susac syndrome. In contrast to the negatively isolated CD8+ and CD4+ T cells, TEMRA cells were FACS-enriched. A quantity of about 0.5 to 1 ug RNA underwent reverse transcription using random hexamers. TCRdb recomputed calls from the immunoSEQ multiplex PCR reads with MiXCR, one row per CDR3 protein. The table lists roughly 180,000 distinct CDR3 sequences, just under 95% of them singletons. Germline CDR1 reads LGHDT; CDR2 reads YNNKEL (reference sequence). Trimming stripped 3 bases from V and 8 bases from J, with 8 bases between. The CDR3 totals 12 residues.

Sample: CD4+ T cells from PBMCs. J is TRBJ2-1 and V is TRBV3-1; the D gene is possibly TRBD2 (6 bases). The receptor's source is a human donor in good health. Here the CDR3 reads CASSQWGDEQFF. The CDR3 region has the DNA TGTGCCAGCAGCCAGTGGGGGGATGAGCAGTTCTTC.